The 20 T cell receptor beta chains in this list originate from one sample, sequenced in a study of blood T cell repertoires in COVID-19. The table came from immunoSEQ multiplex PCR; TCRdb's copy has only in-frame clones and leaves some out. The sample holds about 370,000 clones, 90% seen once. Source material: peripheral blood. These receptors were collected from a man between 18 and 29 years old with active or convalescent COVID-19.

The genes are TRBV7-8 and TRBJ2-1, with 9 positions matching TRBD2. The CDR3 runs to 16 residues. J was trimmed by 7 bases and V by 5 bases; bases with no gene match: 12. CDR1 is SGHVS, CDR2 FQNEAQ, per germline. As DNA, the CDR3 is TGTGCCAGCAGCCCGCTCATGACTAGCGGTCCAAATGAGCAGTTCTTC. It translates to CASSPLMTSGPNEQFF. Complete variable domain (other parts from reference TRBV7-8 and TRBJ2-1): GAGVSQSPRYKVAKRGQDVALRCDPISGHVSLFWYQQALGQGPEFLTYFQNEAQLDKSGLPSDRFFAERPEGSVSTLKIQRTQQEDSAVYLCASSPLMTSGPNEQFFGPGTRLTVL.

This chain links TRBV7-3 with TRBJ2-5, with no clear D. The CDR3 has 15 residues. Trimming took off 0 bases at V and 4 bases at J, with 12 bases between the two ends. Per germline, CDR1 SGHTA and CDR2 FQGTGA. The CDR3 sequence is CASSLTPLSGETQYF. CDR3 DNA sequence: TGTGCCAGCAGCTTAACGCCCCTGAGTGGAGAGACCCAGTACTTC.

This clone is a singleton in its sample. The rearrangement links TRBV4-2 to TRBJ1-2; the match to TRBD1 covers 8 bases. J gave up 2 bases and V 3 bases, and 2 bases lay outside the gene matches. Germline V gene sequence: CDR1 LGHNA, CDR2 YNFKEQ. CDR3 length equals 14 residues. This chain's CDR3 is CASSQGQENYGYTF. For the CDR3, the DNA is TGTGCCAGCAGCCAGGGACAGGAGAACTATGGCTACACCTTC.

This clone came up once. The CDR3 spells CSGKRGAEAFF. DNA of the CDR3: TGCAGCGGAAAACGGGGAGCTGAAGCTTTCTTT. The rearrangement uses TRBV29-1 and TRBJ1-1; D gene uncertain. The CDR3 is made up of 11 amino acids. CDR1 is SQVTM, CDR2 ANQGSEA, per germline. The V and J ends lost 7 bases and 6 bases respectively, with 12 bases between them.

The rearrangement joins TRBV11-3 to TRBJ2-1; a possible D gene is TRBD1 (5 bases). The CDR3 has 14 residues. V lost 2 bases, J lost 6 bases, and 11 bases lay in between. Germline V gives CDR1 SGHNT, CDR2 YENEEA. CDR3 in amino acids: CASSLFSGPNEQFF. CDR3 DNA sequence: TGTGCCAGCAGCTTATTTTCAGGGCCCAATGAGCAGTTCTTC.

The chain has TRBV11-2 and TRBJ1-5; 7 nucleotides align to TRBD1. The CDR3 totals 15 residues. The V and J ends lost 1 base and 10 bases, in that order; junction bases with no gene match: 10. CDR1 is SGHAT and CDR2 is FQNNGV in the germline V gene. The CDR3 bases are TGTGCCAGCAGCTTAGGGGGGTCAGGGGGTCAACCCCAGCATTTT. It encodes CASSLGGSGGQPQHF. Drawing the rest from reference TRBV11-2 and TRBJ1-5, the complete variable domain is EAGVAQSPRYKIIEKRQSVAFWCNPISGHATLYWYQQILGQGPKLLIQFQNNGVVDDSQLPKDRFSAERLKGVDSTLKIQPAKLEDSAVYLCASSLGGSGGQPQHFGDGTRLSIL.

The CDR3 coding sequence is TGCGCCAGCAGCTGGAGGACTAGCGGGGGGCTTTTCTTC. Protein sequence: CASSWRTSGGLFF. V gene TRBV5-1 combines with J gene TRBJ2-1, with TRBD2 identical over 14 bases. The length of the CDR3 is 13 residues. Germline V gene data show CDR1 as SGHRS and CDR2 as YFSETQ. Trimming at V came to 3 bases and at J to 16 bases, leaving 6 bases not matched to a gene.

The rearrangement joins TRBV7-2 to TRBJ2-7; maybe TRBD1 (5 bases). Trimming left V 7 bases short and J 0 bases short, with 16 bases between. Germline assignment: CDR1 SGHTA and CDR2 FQGNSA. The CDR3 consists of 15 residues. For the CDR3, the DNA is TGTGCCAGCACCCTTGGGGCGGCGGTCTCCTACGAGCAGTACTTC. This translates into CASTLGAAVSYEQYF. The variable domain in full, completed from reference TRBV7-2 and TRBJ2-7, reads GAGVSQSPSNKVTEKGKDVELRCDPISGHTALYWYRQSLGQGLEFLIYFQGNSAPDKSGLPSDRFSAERTGGSVSTLTIQRTQQEDSAVYLCASTLGAAVSYEQYFGPGTRLTVT.

J is TRBJ2-5 and V is TRBV27, with 12 bases matching TRBD2. The CDR3 sequence is 17 residues long. V lost 6 bases and J lost 5; bases outside the gene matches: 13. CDR1 is MNHEY and CDR2 is SMNVEV in the germline V gene (reference sequence). The CDR3 spells CASSLRLAGVPPETQYF. In DNA form, the CDR3 reads TGTGCCAGCAGCCTAAGACTAGCGGGAGTTCCTCCGGAGACCCAGTACTTC.

This clone was seen only once. V is TRBV7-9 and J is TRBJ1-1, with unresolved D. The length of the CDR3 is 13 residues. Germline V gene data show CDR1 as SEHNR and CDR2 as FQNEAQ (reference sequence). V was trimmed by 1 base and J by 10 bases, leaving 13 bases between them. The CDR3 DNA reads TGTGCCAGCAGCTTAGAATCGTCTGCGGGAGCTTTCTTT. It codes for CASSLESSAGAFF.

The V call is TRBV6-1, the J call TRBJ1-6; 7 bases are shared with TRBD1. Losses at the gene ends were 7 bases for V and 2 bases for J; bases not matched to a gene: 5. The CDR3 spans 15 residues. CDR1 and CDR2 (germline): MNHNS, SASEGT. For the CDR3, the DNA is TGTGCCAGCAAACAGGGACAGACCTATAATTCACCCCTCCACTTT. As protein: CASKQGQTYNSPLHF.

Notes on this clone: Germline is not matched at one junction end, which may reflect a read error. The V call is TRBV30, the J call TRBJ2-4; D is uncertain. The germline V gene has CDR1 GTSNPN and CDR2 SVGIG (reference sequence). The CDR3 is 11 amino acids. The CDR3 DNA reads TGCAGCGCGCTAGCCAAAAACATTCAGTACTTC. This codes for CSALAKNIQYF.

The rearrangement uses TRBV27 and TRBJ2-7, with D possibly TRBD1 on 6 matching bases. The CDR3 spans 13 residues. Germline V CDR1 and CDR2: MNHEY, SMNVEV (reference sequence). V was pared by 4 bases and J by 1 base, with 8 bases between. The CDR3 nucleotides are TGTGCCAGCAGTTACAGGGAATCCTACGAGCAGTACTTC. Translating it yields CASSYRESYEQYF.

The chain combines TRBV5-6 with TRBJ2-3, with D unresolved. V dropped 2 bases and J dropped 6 bases, with 13 bases sitting between them. Germline-derived CDR1 and CDR2 are SGHDT and YYEEEE. This CDR3 has 14 amino acids. The CDR3 protein is CASSLYHQLDTQYF. CDR3 DNA: TGTGCCAGCAGCTTATATCACCAACTGGATACGCAGTATTTT.

This clone was detected once. The rearrangement links TRBV6-1 to TRBJ1-2; D might be TRBD1 (5 bases). Trimming stripped 2 bases from V and 5 bases from J, with 15 bases between. The CDR3 covers 15 residues. The V gene's germline CDR1 is MNHNS and CDR2 SASEGT. The CDR3 is CASSERATGKYGYTF. As DNA, the CDR3 is TGTGCCAGCAGTGAAAGGGCCACAGGAAAGTATGGCTACACCTTC.

This sequence joins TRBV6-2 or TRBV6-3 and TRBJ1-2; D is perhaps TRBD1 (6 bases). Between the trimmed V and J ends, which lost 6 bases and 8 bases, there was a span of 16 bases. The CDR3 has 13 amino acids. CDR1 is MNHEY, CDR2 SVGEGT, per germline. The CDR3 reads CASSEGGRYGYTF. CDR3 sequence (DNA): TGTGCCAGCAGCGAGGGGGGGCGCTACGGCTACACCTTC.

Concerning this clone itself: This CDR3 is also generated by other DNA sequences in the sample. The CDR3: CASSLGQIYEQYF. CDR3 DNA: TGTGCCAGCAGTTTAGGACAGATCTACGAGCAGTACTTC. The V gene is TRBV27, the J gene TRBJ2-7, with TRBD1 as a possible D gene (6 bases). The CDR3 has 13 residues. From germline, CDR1 is MNHEY and CDR2 SMNVEV (reference sequence). Between the trimmed V and J ends, which lost 2 bases and 3 bases, there was a span of 8 bases.

The chain recombines TRBV12-3 or TRBV12-4 with TRBJ1-2; TRBD1 agrees at 7 bases. The junction had 1 base not matched to a gene; V was cut back by 6 bases and J by 3 bases. This CDR3 is 12 amino acids long. The CDR3 spells CASRGQYYGYTF. CDR3 DNA: TGTGCCAGCAGGGGACAGTACTATGGCTACACCTTC.

The V call is TRBV6-1, the J call TRBJ1-1; 9 bases match TRBD1. The CDR3 extends over 15 amino acids. With 2 bases clipped from V and 3 bases from J, the junction kept 4 bases outside the gene matches. Germline V CDR1 and CDR2: MNHNS, SASEGT. The CDR3 is CASSESGTGYTEAFF. The CDR3 nucleotides read TGTGCCAGCAGTGAATCCGGGACAGGGTACACTGAAGCTTTCTTT.

This clone was seen once. CDR3 nucleotide sequence: TGCGCCAGCAGCCAAGATAGCGGGGGGGCCTACAATGAGCAGTTCTTC. Its translation: CASSQDSGGAYNEQFF. The rearrangement joins TRBV4-3 to TRBJ2-1; 11 bases fit TRBD2. V lost 0 bases and J lost 2; bases outside the gene matches: 0. From germline, CDR1 is LGHNA and CDR2 YSLEER. The CDR3 totals 16 residues.